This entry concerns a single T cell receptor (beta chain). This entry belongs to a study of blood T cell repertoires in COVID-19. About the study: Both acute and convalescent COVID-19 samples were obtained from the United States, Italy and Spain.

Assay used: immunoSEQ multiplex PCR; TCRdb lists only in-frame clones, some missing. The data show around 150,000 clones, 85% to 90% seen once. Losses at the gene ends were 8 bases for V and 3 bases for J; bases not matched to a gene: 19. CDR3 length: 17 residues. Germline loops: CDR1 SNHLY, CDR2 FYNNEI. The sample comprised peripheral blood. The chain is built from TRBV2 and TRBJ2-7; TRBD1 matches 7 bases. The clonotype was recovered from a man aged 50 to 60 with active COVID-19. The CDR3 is CASSSTGPVKLGYEQYF. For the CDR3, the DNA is TGTGCCAGCTCTTCGACAGGGCCGGTTAAGCTAGGCTACGAGCAGTACTTC.